This T cell receptor beta chain was profiled in a study of blood T cell repertoires in COVID-19. The assay was immunoSEQ multiplex PCR, and TCRdb's table has in-frame clones only and misses some. The repertoire consists of approximately 230,000 clones, with roughly 88% occurring once and the leading ten covering around 6.5%. Germline V gene lookup returns CDR1 MRHNA and CDR2 SNTAGT. The CDR3 covers 15 residues. Trimming took 3 bases from V and 1 from J, leaving 11 bases between them. The specimen was peripheral blood. The chain combines TRBV6-4 with TRBJ2-3; D perhaps matches TRBD2 (6 bases). This receptor was obtained from a woman between 25 and 40 years old with COVID-19, enrolled during active disease. DNA of the CDR3: TGTGCCAGCAGTGAAGGGGCTAGCGGCACAGATACGCAGTATTTT. Translation: CASSEGASGTDTQYF.